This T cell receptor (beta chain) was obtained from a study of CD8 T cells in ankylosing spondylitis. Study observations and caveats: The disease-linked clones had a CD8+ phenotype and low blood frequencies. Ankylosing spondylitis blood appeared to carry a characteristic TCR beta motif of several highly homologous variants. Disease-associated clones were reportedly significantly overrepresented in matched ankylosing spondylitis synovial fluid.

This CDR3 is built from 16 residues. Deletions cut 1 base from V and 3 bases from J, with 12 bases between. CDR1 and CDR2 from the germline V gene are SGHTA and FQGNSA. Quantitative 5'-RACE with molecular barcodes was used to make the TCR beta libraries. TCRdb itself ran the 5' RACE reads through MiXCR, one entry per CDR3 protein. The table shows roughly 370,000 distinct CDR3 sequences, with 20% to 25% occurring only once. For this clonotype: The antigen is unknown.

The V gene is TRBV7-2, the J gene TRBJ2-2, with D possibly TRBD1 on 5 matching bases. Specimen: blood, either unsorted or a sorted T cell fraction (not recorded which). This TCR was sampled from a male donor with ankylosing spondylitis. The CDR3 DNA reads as TGTGCCAGCAGCTTAGGGGCCCACAGGTACACCGGGGAGCTGTTTTTT. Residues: CASSLGAHRYTGELFF.